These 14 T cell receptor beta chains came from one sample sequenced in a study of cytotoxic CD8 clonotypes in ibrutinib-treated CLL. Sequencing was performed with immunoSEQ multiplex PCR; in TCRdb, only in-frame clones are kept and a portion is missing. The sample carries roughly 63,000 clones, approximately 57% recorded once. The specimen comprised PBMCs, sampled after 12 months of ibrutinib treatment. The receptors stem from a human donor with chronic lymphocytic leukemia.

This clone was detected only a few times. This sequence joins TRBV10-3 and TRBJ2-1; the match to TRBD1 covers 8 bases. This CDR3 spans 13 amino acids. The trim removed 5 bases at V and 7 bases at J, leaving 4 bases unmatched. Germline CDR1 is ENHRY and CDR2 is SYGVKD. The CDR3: CAISSGGGNEQFF. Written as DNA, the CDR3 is TGTGCCATCAGTTCAGGGGGCGGGAATGAGCAGTTCTTC.

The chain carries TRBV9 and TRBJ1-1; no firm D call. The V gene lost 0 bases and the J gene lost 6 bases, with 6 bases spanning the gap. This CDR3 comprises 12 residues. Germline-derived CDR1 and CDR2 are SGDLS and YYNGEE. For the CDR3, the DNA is TGTGCCAGCAGCGTAGGACTCTCTGAAGCTTTCTTT. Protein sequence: CASSVGLSEAFF.

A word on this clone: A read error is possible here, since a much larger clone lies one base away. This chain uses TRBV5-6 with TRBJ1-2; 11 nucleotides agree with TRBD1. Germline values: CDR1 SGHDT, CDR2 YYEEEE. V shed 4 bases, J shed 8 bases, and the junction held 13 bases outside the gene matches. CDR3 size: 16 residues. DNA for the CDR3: TGTGCCAGCAGCCCTCCCGGGACAGGGGGGGTATTAGGCTACACCTTC. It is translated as CASSPPGTGGVLGYTF.

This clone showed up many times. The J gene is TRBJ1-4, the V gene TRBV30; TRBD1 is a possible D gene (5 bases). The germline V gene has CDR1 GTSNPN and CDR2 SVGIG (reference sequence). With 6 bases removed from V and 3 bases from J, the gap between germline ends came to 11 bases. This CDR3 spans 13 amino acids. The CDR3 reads CACNGGPNEKLFF. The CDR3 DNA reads TGTGCCTGCAACGGGGGACCTAATGAAAAACTGTTTTTT.

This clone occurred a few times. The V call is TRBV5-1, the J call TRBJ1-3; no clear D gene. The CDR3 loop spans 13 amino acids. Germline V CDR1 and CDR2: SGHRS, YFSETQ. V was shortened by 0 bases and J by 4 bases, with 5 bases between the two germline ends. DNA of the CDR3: TGCGCCAGCAGCTTGGCCTTAGGAAACACCATATATTTT. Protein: CASSLALGNTIYF.

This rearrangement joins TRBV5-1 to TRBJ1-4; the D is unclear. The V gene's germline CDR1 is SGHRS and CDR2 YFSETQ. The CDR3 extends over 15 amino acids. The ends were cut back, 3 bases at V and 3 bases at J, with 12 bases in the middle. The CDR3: CASSSAGRPNEKLFF. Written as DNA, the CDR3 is TGCGCCAGCAGCTCGGCGGGCAGACCTAATGAAAAACTGTTTTTT. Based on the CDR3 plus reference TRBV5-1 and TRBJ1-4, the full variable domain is KAGVTQTPRYLIKTRGQQVTLSCSPISGHRSVSWYQQTPGQGLQFLFEYFSETQRNKGNFPGRFSGRQFSNSRSEMNVSTLELGDSALYLCASSSAGRPNEKLFFGSGTQLSVL.

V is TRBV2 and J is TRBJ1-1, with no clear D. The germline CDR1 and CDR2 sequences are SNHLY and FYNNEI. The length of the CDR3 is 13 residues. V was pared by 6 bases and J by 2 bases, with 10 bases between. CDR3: CASRVLVNTEAFF. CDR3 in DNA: TGTGCCAGCAGGGTCCTGGTAAACACTGAAGCTTTCTTT.

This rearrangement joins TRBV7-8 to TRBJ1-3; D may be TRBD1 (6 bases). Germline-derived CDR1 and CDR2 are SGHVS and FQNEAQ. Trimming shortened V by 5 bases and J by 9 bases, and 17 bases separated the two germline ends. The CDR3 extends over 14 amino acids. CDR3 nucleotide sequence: TGTGCCAGCAGCCCGCCGGACAGCCTTGCCACCATATATTTT. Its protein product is CASSPPDSLATIYF.

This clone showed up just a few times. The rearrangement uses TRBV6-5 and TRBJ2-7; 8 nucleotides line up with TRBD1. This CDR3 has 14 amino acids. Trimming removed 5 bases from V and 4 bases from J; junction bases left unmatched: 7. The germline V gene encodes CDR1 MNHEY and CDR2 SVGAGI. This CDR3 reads CASSVTGDGYEQYF. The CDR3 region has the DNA TGTGCCAGCAGTGTGACAGGGGATGGATACGAGCAGTACTTC.

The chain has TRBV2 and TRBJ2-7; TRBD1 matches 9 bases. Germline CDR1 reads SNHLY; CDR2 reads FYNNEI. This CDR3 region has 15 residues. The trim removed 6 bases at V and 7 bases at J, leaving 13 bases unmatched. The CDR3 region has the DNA TGTGCCAGCAGCCTCGCCGGGACAGGGTCATATGAGCAGTACGTC. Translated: CASSLAGTGSYEQYV.

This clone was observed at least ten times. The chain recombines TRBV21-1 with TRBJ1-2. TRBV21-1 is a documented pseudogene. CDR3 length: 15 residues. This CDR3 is CASSKENGGHYGYTF. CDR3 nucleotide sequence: TGTGCCAGCAGCAAAGAGAACGGGGGACACTATGGCTACACCTTC.

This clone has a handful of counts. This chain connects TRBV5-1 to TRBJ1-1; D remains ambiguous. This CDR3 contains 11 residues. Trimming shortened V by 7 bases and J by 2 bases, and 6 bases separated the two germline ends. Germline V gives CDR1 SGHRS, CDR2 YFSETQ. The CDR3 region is CASRHNTEAFF. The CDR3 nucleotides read TGCGCCAGCCGACACAACACTGAAGCTTTCTTT.

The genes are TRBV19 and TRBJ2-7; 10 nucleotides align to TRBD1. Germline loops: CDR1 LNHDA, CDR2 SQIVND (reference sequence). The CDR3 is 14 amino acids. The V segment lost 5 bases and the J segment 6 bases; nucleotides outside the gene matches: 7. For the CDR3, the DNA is TGTGCCAGTAGTCCTGGACAGGGGGTTGGCGAGCAGTACGTC. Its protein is CASSPGQGVGEQYV.

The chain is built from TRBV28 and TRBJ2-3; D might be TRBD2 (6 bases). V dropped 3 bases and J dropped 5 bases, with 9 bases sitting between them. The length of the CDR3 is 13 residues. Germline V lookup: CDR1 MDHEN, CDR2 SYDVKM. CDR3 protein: CASSFGGGDTQYF. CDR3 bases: TGTGCCAGCAGTTTCGGGGGTGGAGATACGCAGTATTTT.